This T cell receptor beta chain was observed in a study of patients and donors after allogeneic stem cell transplantation. With 2 bases clipped from V and 7 bases from J, the junction kept 9 bases outside the gene matches. The CDR3 length is 15 residues. MiXCR, applied by TCRdb to the RT-PCR reads, yields one record per CDR3 protein. The sample contains about 960,000 distinct CDR3 sequences, about 20% of which appear only once. This clonotype was observed many times. The sequencing sample was made of blood, either unsorted or a sorted T cell fraction (not recorded which). V usage is TRBV12-3 or TRBV12-4 and J usage is TRBJ2-3; 7 nucleotides line up with TRBD1. The source of this sequence is a human donor who was either an allogeneic HSCT recipient or a stem cell or donor lymphocyte infusion donor (not recorded which). It is not recorded whose cells these are; they may come from a transplant donor. The CDR3 coding sequence is TGTGCCAGCAGTTTATGGGACAGCTCCGCGTATACGCAGTATTTT. It is translated as CASSLWDSSAYTQYF.